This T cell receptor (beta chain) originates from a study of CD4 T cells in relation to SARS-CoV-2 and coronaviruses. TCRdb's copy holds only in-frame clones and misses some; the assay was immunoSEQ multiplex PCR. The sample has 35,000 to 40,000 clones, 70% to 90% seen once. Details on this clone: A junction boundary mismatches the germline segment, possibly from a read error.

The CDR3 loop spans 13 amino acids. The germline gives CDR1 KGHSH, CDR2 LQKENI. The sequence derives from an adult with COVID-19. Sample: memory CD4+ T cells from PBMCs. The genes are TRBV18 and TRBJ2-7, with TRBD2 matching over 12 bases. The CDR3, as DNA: TGTGCCAGCTCATGGGAACTAGCGGGAGGCCTCGCCTTC. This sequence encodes CASSWELAGGLAF.